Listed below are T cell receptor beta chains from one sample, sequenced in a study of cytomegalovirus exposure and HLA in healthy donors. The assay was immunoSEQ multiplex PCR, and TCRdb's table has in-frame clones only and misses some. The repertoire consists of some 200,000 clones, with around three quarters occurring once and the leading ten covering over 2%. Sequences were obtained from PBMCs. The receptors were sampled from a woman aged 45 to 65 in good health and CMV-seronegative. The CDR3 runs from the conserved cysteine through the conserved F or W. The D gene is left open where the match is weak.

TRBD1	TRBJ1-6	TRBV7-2	TGTGCCAGCGCCCGGGACAGGGGTAATTCCCCCCTCCACTTT	CASARDRGNSPLHF
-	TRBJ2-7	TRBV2	TGTGCCAGCAGTCGTCGGGATTCCTCCGCCGAGCAGTACTTC	CASSRRDSSAEQYF
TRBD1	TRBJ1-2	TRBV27	TGTGCCAGCAGTCTGGAGGGACAGGGGGCGAGGAGTGGCTACACCTTC	CASSLEGQGARSGYTF
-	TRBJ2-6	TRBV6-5	TGTGCCAGCAGCCCTGCGGGGAGTGGGGCCAACGTCCTGACTTTC	CASSPAGSGANVLTF
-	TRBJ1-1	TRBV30	TGTGCCTGGAGTCTCCTCAGGGTGAACACTGAAGCTTTCTTT	CAWSLLRVNTEAFF
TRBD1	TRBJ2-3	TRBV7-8	TGTGCCAGCAGGCGGGACAGGGGCACAGATACGCAGTATTTT	CASRRDRGTDTQYF
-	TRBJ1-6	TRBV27	TGTGCCAGCAGTTTACAACACAATAATTCACCCCTCCACTTT	CASSLQHNNSPLHF
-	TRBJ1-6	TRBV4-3	TGCGCCAGCAGCCAACTCAGGGGTGGAGGAGATAATTCACCCCTCCACTTT	CASSQLRGGGDNSPLHF
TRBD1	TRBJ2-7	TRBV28	TGTGCCAGCATCGGGGACAGGAGCTCCTACGAGCAGTACTTC	CASIGDRSSYEQYF
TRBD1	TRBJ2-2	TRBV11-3	TGTGCCAGCAGCTTGACAGGGTCGAACACCGGGGAGCTGTTTTTT	CASSLTGSNTGELFF
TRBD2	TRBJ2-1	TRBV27	TGTGCCACCACGCCCGCGACTAGCGGACTGTACAATGAGCAGTTCTTC	CATTPATSGLYNEQFF
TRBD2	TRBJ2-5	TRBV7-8	TGTGCCAGCAGCTTAGCGCCAACTAGCGGGTACACCCAGTCGGAGACCCAGTACTTC	CASSLAPTSGYTQSETQYF
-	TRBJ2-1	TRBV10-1	TGCGCCACCTCACCCCCCGGGGGGCCCCATGAGCAGTTCTTC	CATSPPGGPHEQFF
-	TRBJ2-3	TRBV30	TGTGCCTGGACTCTAGGAAATACGCAGTATTTT	CAWTLGNTQYF
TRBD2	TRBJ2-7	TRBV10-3	TGTGCCATCAGTAGACTAGCGGGAGGCTACGAGCAGTACTTC	CAISRLAGGYEQYF
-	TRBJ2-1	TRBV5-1	TGCGCCAGCAGCTGGAGGCTTGATGAGCAGTTCTTC	CASSWRLDEQFF
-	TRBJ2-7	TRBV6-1	TGTGCCAGCAGTGTGGGGGGACTCTCCTACGAGCAGTACTTC	CASSVGGLSYEQYF
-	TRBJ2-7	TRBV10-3	TGTGCCATCAGTGAGCCGCCCGACAGGACCCTCTCCTACGAGCAGTACTTC	CAISEPPDRTLSYEQYF
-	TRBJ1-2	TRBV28	TGTGCCAGCAGTTGGGAGTATGGCTACACCTTC	CASSWEYGYTF
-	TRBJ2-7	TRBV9	TGTGCCAGCAGCGTAGCCCCCTCGGGGTACGAGCAGTACTTC	CASSVAPSGYEQYF
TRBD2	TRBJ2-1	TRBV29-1	TGCAGCGTTGAGCCGACTAGCGGGGACTACAATGAGCAGTTCTTC	CSVEPTSGDYNEQFF
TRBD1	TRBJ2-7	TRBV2	TGTGCCAGCAGTGGAGACAGGGGGCCCTCCTACGAGCAGTACTTC	CASSGDRGPSYEQYF
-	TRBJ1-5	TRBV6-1	TGTGCCAGCAGTGATAACAGGGCTAGCAATCAGCCCCAGCATTTT	CASSDNRASNQPQHF
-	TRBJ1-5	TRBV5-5	TGTGCCAGCAGCTTGGGGGGCGGGGGTCAGCCCCAGCATTTT	CASSLGGGGQPQHF